This T cell receptor beta chain was recovered during a study of beta chain features in type 1 diabetes. The whole isolated RNA underwent reverse transcription, so sequencing captured expressed TCRB transcripts. Generated by immunoSEQ multiplex PCR, the TCRdb table keeps only in-frame clones and is missing some. There are roughly 310,000 clones in the sample; 9.5% to 12% occur only once, and around 0.015% lies in the top ten. CDR3 length: 14 residues. The V end lost 3 bases, the J end lost 1 base, and 12 bases lay between the germline ends. Germline-derived CDR1 and CDR2 are GTSNPN and SVGIG (reference sequence). In this sample, this clone turned up a few times. Its antigen is still unknown. Study conclusions and caveats: Insertion counts at VDJ junctions were lower in type 1 diabetes patients, who also showed more deletions there.

This TCR was sampled from a woman aged 30 to 39 in good health. The chain recombines TRBV30 with TRBJ1-1; tentatively, D is TRBD1 (6 bases). Sequenced: naive CD4+ T cells from blood. For the CDR3, the DNA is TGTGCCTGGAGCCCGGACAGACCGAACACTGAAGCTTTCTTT. Amino acid sequence: CAWSPDRPNTEAFF.